The rows below give T cell receptor beta chains drawn from one sample of a study of OX40 agonist ivuxolimab in advanced cancers. Repertoires were generated with immunoSEQ multiplex PCR, while TCRdb's copy carries only in-frame clones and drops some. The sample holds tens of thousands of clones, around nine tenths seen once. The sample here was CD4+ or CD8+ T cells sorted from blood, taken in a trial of the OX40 agonist ivuxolimab. The receptor set was obtained from an adult with an advanced solid tumor such as melanoma, head and neck, liver or kidney cancer. CDR3s include the opening cysteine and the closing phenylalanine or tryptophan. Clone size is not always given. Where it is, it says once, few, many or a class for expanded clones.

V: TRBV18
J: TRBJ1-5
size: -
CDR3: CASSPGGHQSNQPQHF

V: TRBV19
J: TRBJ2-2
size: -
CDR3: CASESGQGGRTGELFF

V: TRBV10-1
J: TRBJ1-1
size: -
CDR3: CASTRGGTGLDEAFF

V: TRBV19
J: TRBJ2-7
size: -
CDR3: CASSHLPGQGAYEQYF

V: TRBV2
J: TRBJ1-3
size: -
CDR3: CASTTHSSVSGNTIYF

V: TRBV5-5
J: TRBJ2-5
size: once
CDR3: CASSLAAVETQYF

V: TRBV30
J: TRBJ2-7
size: few
CDR3: CAWRGGRGRGYEQYF

V: TRBV5-5
J: TRBJ1-1
size: -
CDR3: CASSLFGGNTEAFF

V: TRBV19
J: TRBJ1-2
size: -
CDR3: CASSNVPGAPGYTF

V: TRBV5-4
J: TRBJ1-2
size: -
CDR3: CASSQGSAIRIYGYTF

V: TRBV7-3
J: TRBJ2-3
size: few
CDR3: CASSLWQGSDTQYF

V: TRBV18
J: TRBJ1-1
size: once
CDR3: CATRGGVNTEAFF

V: TRBV30
J: TRBJ1-3
size: -
CDR3: CAWSGSNGNTIYF

V: TRBV10-3
J: TRBJ2-3
size: -
CDR3: CAISNSGEVDTQYF

V: TRBV5-1
J: TRBJ2-7
size: -
CDR3: CASSLFGNDEQYF

V: TRBV19
J: TRBJ2-1
size: -
CDR3: CATGTSRELSYNEQFF

V: TRBV13
J: TRBJ2-7
size: -
CDR3: CASSRWRAGAYEQYF

V: TRBV27
J: TRBJ1-5
size: -
CDR3: CASSPSGVLSNQPQHF

V: TRBV30
J: TRBJ2-3
size: -
CDR3: CAWSVQGDTQYF

V: TRBV27
J: TRBJ2-7
size: -
CDR3: CARQLYEQYF

V: TRBV10-1
J: TRBJ2-3
size: -
CDR3: CASSTGRDARTDTQYF